These 7 T cell receptor beta chains came from one sample sequenced in a study of CD8 T cells in Susac syndrome. Reverse transcription of about 0.45 to 1 ug RNA was carried out with random hexamers. TCRdb fed the immunoSEQ multiplex PCR reads into MiXCR, producing one record per CDR3 protein. This sample yields under 350,000 distinct CDR3 sequences, of which around 92% are seen a single time; about 0.063% belongs to the top ten. Sequencing was done on a sample of CD4+ T cells from PBMCs. These receptors all stem from a human donor with multiple sclerosis.

The chain is built from TRBV3-1 and TRBJ2-5, with D perhaps given as TRBD1 or TRBD2 (5 bases each). Per germline, CDR1 LGHDT and CDR2 YNNKEL (reference sequence). V lost 0 bases and J lost 9, with 14 bases in between. There are 14 residues in the CDR3. The CDR3: CASSQEGGTVAQYF. CDR3 nucleotide sequence: TGTGCCAGCAGCCAAGAAGGTGGGACGGTGGCCCAGTACTTC.

The V gene is TRBV3-1, the J gene TRBJ1-2; 7 bases line up with TRBD1. The CDR3 loop spans 15 amino acids. CDR1 and CDR2 from the germline V gene are LGHDT and YNNKEL (reference sequence). The V gene end was trimmed by 0 bases and the J gene end by 4 bases; junction bases not matched to a gene: 5. CDR3 protein: CASSQEGGGGYGYTF. In DNA, the CDR3 is TGTGCCAGCAGCCAAGAAGGAGGGGGCGGCTATGGCTACACCTTC.

This rearrangement joins TRBV20-1 to TRBJ2-1, with no clear D. The V gene lost 5 bases and the J gene lost 4 bases, with 9 bases spanning the gap. CDR1 is DFQATT, CDR2 SNEGSKA, per germline (reference sequence). The CDR3 is 12 amino acids. The CDR3: CSAAKGYNEQFF. The CDR3 DNA sequence: TGCAGTGCTGCCAAGGGTTACAATGAGCAGTTCTTC.

The chain carries TRBV4-1 and TRBJ2-5; D gene unclear. The germline gives CDR1 MGHRA, CDR2 YSYEKL. Trimming shortened V by 3 bases and J by 2 bases, and 19 bases separated the two germline ends. The CDR3 is made up of 17 amino acids. This CDR3 reads CASSQASGPRLQETQYF. As DNA, the CDR3 is TGCGCCAGCAGCCAGGCTTCGGGTCCACGATTACAAGAGACCCAGTACTTC.

The V call is TRBV20-1, the J call TRBJ1-3; possible D gene TRBD1, 6 bases. The CDR3 spans 13 residues. V lost 7 bases and J lost 4, with 14 bases in between. Germline CDR1 DFQATT, CDR2 SNEGSKA (reference sequence). The chain's CDR3 is CSVLGGAGNTIYF. As DNA, the CDR3 is TGCAGTGTCCTAGGGGGAGCGGGAAACACCATATATTTT.

CDR3 bases: TGTGCCAGCAGCTTGGATAGACTGAACACCGGGGAGCTGTTTTTT. Translated, it gives CASSLDRLNTGELFF. This chain joins TRBV11-2 and TRBJ2-2; D unresolved. The CDR3 loop spans 15 amino acids. Per germline, CDR1 SGHAT and CDR2 FQNNGV. V shed 3 bases and J shed 1 base, with 9 bases lying between them.

This chain links TRBV18 with TRBJ1-4; no clear D. This CDR3 spans 13 amino acids. CDR1 and CDR2 from the germline V gene are KGHSH and LQKENI. V lost 6 bases and J lost 7, with 12 bases in between. CDR3 in amino acids: CASSSSRSEKLFF. CDR3 nucleotides: TGTGCCAGCTCCTCGAGCCGCAGTGAAAAACTGTTTTTT.